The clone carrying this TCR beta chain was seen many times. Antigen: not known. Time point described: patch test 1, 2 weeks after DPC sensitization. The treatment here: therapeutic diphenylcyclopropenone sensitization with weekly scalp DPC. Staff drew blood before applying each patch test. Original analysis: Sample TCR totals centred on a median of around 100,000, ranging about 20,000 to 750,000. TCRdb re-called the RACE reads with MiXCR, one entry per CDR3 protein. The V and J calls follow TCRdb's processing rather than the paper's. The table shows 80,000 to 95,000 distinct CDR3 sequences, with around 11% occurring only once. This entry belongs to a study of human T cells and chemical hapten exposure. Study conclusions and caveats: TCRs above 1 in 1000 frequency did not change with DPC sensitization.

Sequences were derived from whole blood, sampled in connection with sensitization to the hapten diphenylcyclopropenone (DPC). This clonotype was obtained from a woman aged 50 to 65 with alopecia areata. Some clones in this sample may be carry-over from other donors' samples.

CDR3 in amino acids: CASSLAPDLFGYTF. The CDR3 DNA reads as TGTGCCAGCAGCTTGGCACCGGACTTATTTGGCTACACCTTC. The rearrangement links TRBV5-4 to TRBJ1-2; no definite D call. CDR3 size: 14 residues. Trimming shortened V by 0 bases and J by 7 bases, and 13 bases separated the two germline ends. Looked up from germline, CDR1 is SGHNT and CDR2 is YYREEE (reference sequence).